This T cell receptor beta chain is drawn from a study of human T cells and chemical hapten exposure. Background on the study: Patch tests delivered 0.01% DPC to the upper back and were evaluated at 6 days.

Stated time point: pre-sensitization, week 0. The treatment denotes: therapeutic diphenylcyclopropenone sensitization with weekly scalp DPC. MiXCR, applied by TCRdb to the RACE reads, yields one record per CDR3 protein. This sample has over 300,000 distinct CDR3 sequences, with 5.1% found just once. The germline CDR1 and CDR2 sequences are MNHEY and SMNVEV (reference sequence). Trimming removed 5 bases at V and 0 bases at J, with 8 bases between. The CDR3 spans 13 residues. V usage is TRBV27 and J usage is TRBJ2-7, with D hard to call. This sequence was found in a woman aged 45-59 years with alopecia areata. Some clones in this sample may be carry-over from other donors' samples. Sequenced here: whole blood, sampled in connection with sensitization to the hapten diphenylcyclopropenone (DPC). CDR3 sequence: CASSMKSSYEQYF. The CDR3 DNA reads as TGTGCCAGCAGTATGAAGAGCTCCTACGAGCAGTACTTC.